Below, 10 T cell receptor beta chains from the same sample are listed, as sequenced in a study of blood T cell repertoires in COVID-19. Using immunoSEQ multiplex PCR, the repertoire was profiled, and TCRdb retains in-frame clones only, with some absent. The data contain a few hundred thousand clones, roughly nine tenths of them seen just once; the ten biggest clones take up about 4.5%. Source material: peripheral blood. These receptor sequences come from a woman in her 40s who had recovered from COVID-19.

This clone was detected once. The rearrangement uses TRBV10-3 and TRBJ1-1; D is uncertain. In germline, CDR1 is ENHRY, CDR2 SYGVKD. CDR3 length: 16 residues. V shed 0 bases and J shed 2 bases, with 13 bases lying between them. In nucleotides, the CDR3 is TGTGCCATCAGTGAGTCCCGACGGCGGCAAAACACTGAAGCTTTCTTT. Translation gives CAISESRRRQNTEAFF.

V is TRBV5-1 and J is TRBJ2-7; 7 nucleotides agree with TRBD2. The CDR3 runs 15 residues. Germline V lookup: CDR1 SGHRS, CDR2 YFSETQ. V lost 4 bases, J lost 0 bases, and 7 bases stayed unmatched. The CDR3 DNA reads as TGCGCCAGCAGCGTTAGAGCGGGGAGCTCCTACGAGCAGTACTTC. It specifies CASSVRAGSSYEQYF.

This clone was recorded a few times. In DNA, the CDR3 is TGCGCCAGCAGTGACACAGGTGCCACTGAAGCTTTCTTT. Encoded protein: CASSDTGATEAFF. V is TRBV10-1 and J is TRBJ1-1, with D perhaps TRBD1 (5 bases). The CDR3 sequence is 13 residues long. Germline-derived CDR1 and CDR2 are WNHNN and SYGVQD (reference sequence). The germline V and J ends were trimmed by 3 bases and 4 bases, with 9 bases remaining between them.

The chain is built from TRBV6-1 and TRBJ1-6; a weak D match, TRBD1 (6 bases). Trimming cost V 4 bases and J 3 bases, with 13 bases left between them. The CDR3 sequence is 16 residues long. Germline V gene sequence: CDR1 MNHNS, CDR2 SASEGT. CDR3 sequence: CASSGDKDHYNSPLHF. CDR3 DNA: TGTGCCAGCAGTGGGGACAAAGATCACTATAATTCACCCCTCCACTTT.

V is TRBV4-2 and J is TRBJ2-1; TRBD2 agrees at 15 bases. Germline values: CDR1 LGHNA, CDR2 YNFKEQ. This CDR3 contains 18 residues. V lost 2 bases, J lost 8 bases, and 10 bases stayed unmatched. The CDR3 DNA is TGTGCCAGCAGCCAAAATCCGGGACTAGCGGGGGGAAGTGATGAGCAGTTCTTC. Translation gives CASSQNPGLAGGSDEQFF.

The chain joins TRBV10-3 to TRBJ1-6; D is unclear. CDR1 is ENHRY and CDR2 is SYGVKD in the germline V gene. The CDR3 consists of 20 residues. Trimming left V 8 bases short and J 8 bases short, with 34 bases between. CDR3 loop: CAIPTTVLLTPPGRDSPLHF. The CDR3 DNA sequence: TGTGCCATCCCCACCACTGTCCTTCTCACCCCCCCCGGTCGAGATTCACCCCTCCACTTT.

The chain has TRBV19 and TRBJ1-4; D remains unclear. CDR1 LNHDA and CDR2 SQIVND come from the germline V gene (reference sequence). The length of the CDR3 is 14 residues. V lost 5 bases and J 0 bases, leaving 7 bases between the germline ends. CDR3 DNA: TGTGCCAGTAGTCGTATTGCAACTAATGAAAAACTGTTTTTT. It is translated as CASSRIATNEKLFF.

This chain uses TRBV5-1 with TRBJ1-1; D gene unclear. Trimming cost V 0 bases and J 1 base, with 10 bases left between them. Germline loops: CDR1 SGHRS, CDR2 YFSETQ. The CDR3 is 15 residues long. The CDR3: CASSLVGSRNTEAFF. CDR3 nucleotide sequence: TGCGCCAGCAGCTTGGTGGGGAGCAGGAACACTGAAGCTTTCTTT. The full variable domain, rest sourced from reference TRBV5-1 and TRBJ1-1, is KAGVTQTPRYLIKTRGQQVTLSCSPISGHRSVSWYQQTPGQGLQFLFEYFSETQRNKGNFPGRFSGRQFSNSRSEMNVSTLELGDSALYLCASSLVGSRNTEAFFGQGTRLTVV.

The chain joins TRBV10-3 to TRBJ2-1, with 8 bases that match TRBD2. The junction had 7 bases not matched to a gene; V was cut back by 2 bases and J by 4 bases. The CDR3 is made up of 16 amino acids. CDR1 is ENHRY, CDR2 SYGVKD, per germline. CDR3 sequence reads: CAISERGSGMYNEQFF. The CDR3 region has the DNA TGTGCCATCAGTGAGAGGGGTAGCGGGATGTACAATGAGCAGTTCTTC.

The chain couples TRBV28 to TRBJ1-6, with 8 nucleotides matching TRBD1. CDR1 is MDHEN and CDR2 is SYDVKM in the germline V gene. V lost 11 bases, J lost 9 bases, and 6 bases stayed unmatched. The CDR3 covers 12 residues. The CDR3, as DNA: TGTGCCTTATCCGGGACAGGTTCACCCCTCCACTTT. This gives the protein CALSGTGSPLHF. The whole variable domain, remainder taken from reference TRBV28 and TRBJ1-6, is DVKVTQSSRYLVKRTGEKVFLECVQDMDHENMFWYRQDPGLGLRLIYFSYDVKMKEKGDIPEGYSVSREKKERFSLILESASTNQTSMYLCALSGTGSPLHFGNGTRLTVT.